These 13 T cell receptor beta chains originate from one sample sequenced in a study of cytomegalovirus exposure and HLA in healthy donors. It was with 60 Vbeta and 13 Jbeta primers that the PCR ran. TCRdb's table, derived via immunoSEQ multiplex PCR, lists solely in-frame clones and lacks some. The repertoire holds more than 130,000 clones, with 73% as singletons. Sequenced material: PBMCs. The receptors shown here come from a human donor in good health.

This chain joins TRBV5-4 and TRBJ2-1, with a weak D call TRBD1 (6 bases). Trimming left V 9 bases short and J 6 bases short, with 10 bases between. The CDR3 spans 11 residues. CDR1 is SGHNT and CDR2 is YYREEE in the germline V gene (reference sequence). CDR3 sequence: CAIGRGNEQFF. The CDR3 DNA is TGTGCCATAGGCAGGGGCAATGAGCAGTTCTTC. Variable domain in full (rest from reference TRBV5-4 and TRBJ2-1): ETGVTQSPTHLIKTRGQQVTLRCSSQSGHNTVSWYQQALGQGPQFIFQYYREEENGRGNFPPRFSGLQFPNYSSELNVNALELDDSALYLCAIGRGNEQFFGPGTRLTVL.

V is TRBV18 and J is TRBJ1-2, with 9 bases identical to TRBD1. The J segment lost 8 bases and the V segment lost 3 bases, leaving 7 bases of the junction unmatched. Germline-derived CDR1 and CDR2 are KGHSH and LQKENI. The length of the CDR3 is 14 residues. The CDR3 DNA reads as TGTGCCAGCTCACCCGCACAGGGGGCTGGAGGCTACACCTTC. It encodes CASSPAQGAGGYTF.

This chain links TRBV4-1 with TRBJ1-6; a weak D match, TRBD1 (5 bases). V lost 0 bases to trimming and J lost 3 bases, with 12 bases between them. The CDR3 consists of 17 residues. The V gene's germline CDR1 is MGHRA and CDR2 YSYEKL. The DNA for the CDR3 is TGCGCCAGCAGCCAAGAAAGGGGTTCCCTCTATAATTCACCCCTCCACTTT. The encoded protein is CASSQERGSLYNSPLHF.

The chain couples TRBV2 to TRBJ1-4; TRBD1 aligns across 7 bases. The CDR3 runs 14 residues. Trimming cost V 7 bases and J 8 bases; bases outside gene matches: 10. Germline CDR1 is SNHLY and CDR2 is FYNNEI. This CDR3 is CASTRQGSQEKLFF. The CDR3 bases are TGTGCCAGCACGCGACAGGGAAGTCAGGAAAAACTGTTTTTT. Complete variable domain (other parts from reference TRBV2 and TRBJ1-4): EPEVTQTPSHQVTQMGQEVILRCVPISNHLYFYWYRQILGQKVEFLVSFYNNEISEKSEIFDDQFSVERPDGSNFTLKIRSTKLEDSAMYFCASTRQGSQEKLFFGSGTQLSVL.

This clone has a handful of counts. The chain recombines TRBV27 with TRBJ1-5, with no clear D. Germline loops: CDR1 MNHEY, CDR2 SMNVEV (reference sequence). Deletions cut 3 bases from V and 0 bases from J, with 6 bases between. The CDR3 extends over 14 amino acids. CDR3 loop: CASSFVYSNQPQHF. The DNA of the CDR3 is TGTGCCAGCAGTTTTGTTTATAGCAATCAGCCCCAGCATTTT.

The rearrangement uses TRBV7-2 and TRBJ1-5, with D uncertain. V was trimmed by 1 base and J by 5 bases, leaving 9 bases between them. This CDR3 has 14 residues. Germline assignment: CDR1 SGHTA and CDR2 FQGNSA. The CDR3 DNA reads TGTGCCAGCAGCTTAGGCAGGATATATCAGCCCCAGCATTTT. Amino acids: CASSLGRIYQPQHF.

This chain uses TRBV9 with TRBJ2-1, with D possibly being TRBD2 (5 bases). The V and J ends lost 4 bases and 2 bases respectively, with 7 bases between them. The germline gives CDR1 SGDLS, CDR2 YYNGEE. The CDR3 contains 13 residues. This CDR3 reads CASSPGTYNEQFF. CDR3 nucleotides: TGTGCCAGCAGCCCCGGGACCTACAATGAGCAGTTCTTC.

The chain carries TRBV2 and TRBJ1-2, with 11 bases aligning to TRBD1. CDR1 is SNHLY and CDR2 is FYNNEI in the germline V gene. The CDR3 is 14 amino acids. Germline trimming cut 7 bases from V and 3 bases from J; bases unmatched to any gene: 4. The chain's CDR3 is CASTGQGAYYGYTF. CDR3 in DNA: TGTGCCAGCACCGGACAGGGGGCCTACTATGGCTACACCTTC.

This rearrangement joins TRBV5-6 to TRBJ1-5, with 7 bases lining up with TRBD1. Germline CDR1 reads SGHDT; CDR2 reads YYEEEE. The V gene end was trimmed by 2 bases and the J gene end by 6 bases; junction bases not matched to a gene: 5. The CDR3 is 14 amino acids. CDR3 sequence: CASSLDREAQPQHF. The CDR3 DNA reads as TGTGCCAGCAGCTTAGACAGGGAAGCTCAGCCCCAGCATTTT.

Comment on this clone: The same CDR3 also results from other DNA sequences found in this sample. The chain links TRBV5-1 to TRBJ2-7; 7 positions agree with TRBD1. The germline gives CDR1 SGHRS, CDR2 YFSETQ. V lost 4 bases to trimming and J lost 1 base; unmatched junction nucleotides: 5. This CDR3 contains 14 residues. The CDR3 coding sequence is TGCGCCAGCAGCGAAACAGGGGTTTCCTACGAGCAGTACTTC. This translates into CASSETGVSYEQYF.

V and J are TRBV2 and TRBJ2-2, with unresolved D. Germline CDR1 is SNHLY and CDR2 is FYNNEI. The ends were cut back, 5 bases at V and 1 base at J, with 11 bases in the middle. The CDR3 has 15 amino acids. In DNA form, the CDR3 reads TGTGCCAGCAGTAACGATAACGGGAACACCGGGGAGCTGTTTTTT. Protein product: CASSNDNGNTGELFF.

The V call is TRBV6-1, the J call TRBJ1-5; 9 bases match TRBD1. CDR3 length equals 13 residues. CDR1 and CDR2 (germline): MNHNS, SASEGT. Unmatched junction bases numbered 0, after V lost 4 bases and J lost 5 bases. The CDR3 DNA reads as TGTGCCAGCAGTGGGACAGGGGATCAGCCCCAGCATTTT. Protein: CASSGTGDQPQHF.

The chain recombines TRBV27 with TRBJ1-5, with D possibly matching TRBD1 (6 bases). The CDR3 is 13 residues long. V was pared by 6 bases and J by 6 bases, with 12 bases between. Germline CDR1 is MNHEY and CDR2 is SMNVEV (reference sequence). In DNA, the CDR3 is TGTGCCAGCAGAGCAGCAGGGGTTCAGCCCCAGCATTTT. Translating gives CASRAAGVQPQHF.